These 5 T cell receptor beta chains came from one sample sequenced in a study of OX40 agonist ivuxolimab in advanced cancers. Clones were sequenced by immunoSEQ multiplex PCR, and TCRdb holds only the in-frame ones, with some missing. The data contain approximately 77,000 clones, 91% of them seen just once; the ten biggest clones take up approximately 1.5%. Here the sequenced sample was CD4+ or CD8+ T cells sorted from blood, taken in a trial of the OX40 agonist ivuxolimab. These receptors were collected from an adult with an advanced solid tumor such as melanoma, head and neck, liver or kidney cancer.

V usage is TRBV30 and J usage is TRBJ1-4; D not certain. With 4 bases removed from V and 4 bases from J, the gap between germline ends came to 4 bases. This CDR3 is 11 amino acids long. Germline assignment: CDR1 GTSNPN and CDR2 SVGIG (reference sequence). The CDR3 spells CAWNNNEKLFF. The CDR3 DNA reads TGTGCCTGGAATAATAATGAAAAACTGTTTTTT.

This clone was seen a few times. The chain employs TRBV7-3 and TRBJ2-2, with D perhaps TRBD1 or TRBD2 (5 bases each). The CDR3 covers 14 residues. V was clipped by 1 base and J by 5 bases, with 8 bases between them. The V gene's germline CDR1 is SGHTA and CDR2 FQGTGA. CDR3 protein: CASSLNWGTGELFF. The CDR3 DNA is TGTGCCAGCAGCTTAAATTGGGGGACCGGGGAGCTGTTTTTT.

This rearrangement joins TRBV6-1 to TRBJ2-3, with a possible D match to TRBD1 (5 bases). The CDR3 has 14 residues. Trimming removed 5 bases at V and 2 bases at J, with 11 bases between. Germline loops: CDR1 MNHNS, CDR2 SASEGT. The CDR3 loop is CASSSGQDTDTQYF. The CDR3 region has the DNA TGTGCCAGCAGTTCCGGACAAGACACAGATACGCAGTATTTT.

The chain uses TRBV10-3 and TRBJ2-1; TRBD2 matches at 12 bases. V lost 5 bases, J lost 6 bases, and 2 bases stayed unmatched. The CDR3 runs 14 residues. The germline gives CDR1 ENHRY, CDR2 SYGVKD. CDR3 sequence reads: CAISRLAGANEQFF. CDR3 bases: TGTGCCATCAGTAGACTAGCGGGAGCCAATGAGCAGTTCTTC.

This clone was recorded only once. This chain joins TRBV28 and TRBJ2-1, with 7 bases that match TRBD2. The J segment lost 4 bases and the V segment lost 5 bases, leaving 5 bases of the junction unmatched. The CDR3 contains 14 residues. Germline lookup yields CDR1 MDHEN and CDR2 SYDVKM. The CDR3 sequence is CASSTSGTYNEQFF. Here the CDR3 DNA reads TGTGCCAGCAGTACGAGCGGGACTTACAATGAGCAGTTCTTC.